This is a list of T cell receptor beta chains from one sample in a study of blood T cells in healthy people across ages. Each CDR3 protein is one row after TCRdb ran MiXCR on the 5' RACE reads. The repertoire holds around 620,000 distinct CDR3 sequences, with about 25% as singletons. Sequencing was carried out using blood. The source of these receptors is a woman in her seventies in good health. Each CDR3 is given with its conserved first and last residue. The order of the fields is V gene, J gene, CDR3 protein.

v_gene: TRBV14
j_gene: TRBJ1-2
CDR3aa: CASSRSNRDHYGYTF

v_gene: TRBV9
j_gene: TRBJ1-4
CDR3aa: CASSVEGAGEKLFF

v_gene: TRBV2
j_gene: TRBJ1-5
CDR3aa: CASSEMAVVRGNQPQHF

v_gene: TRBV5-1
j_gene: TRBJ2-3
CDR3aa: CASRLDPASTDTQYF

v_gene: TRBV20-1
j_gene: TRBJ1-1
CDR3aa: CSVPERTVNTEAFF

v_gene: TRBV5-1
j_gene: TRBJ2-3
CDR3aa: CASSLVLALGDTQYF

v_gene: TRBV6-2/TRBV6-3
j_gene: TRBJ2-7
CDR3aa: CASSYLGTGPYEQYF

v_gene: TRBV9
j_gene: TRBJ2-1
CDR3aa: CASSTQVGPNHNEQFF

v_gene: TRBV20-1
j_gene: TRBJ1-1
CDR3aa: CSARAHMNTEAFF

v_gene: TRBV7-2
j_gene: TRBJ1-4
CDR3aa: CASSFWGSWEKLFF

v_gene: TRBV3-1
j_gene: TRBJ2-7
CDR3aa: CASSPTAAYEQHF

v_gene: TRBV20-1
j_gene: TRBJ2-4
CDR3aa: CSASAGTSGGIAKNIQYF

v_gene: TRBV20-1
j_gene: TRBJ2-7
CDR3aa: CSARAPGQGPYEQYF

v_gene: TRBV6-2/TRBV6-3
j_gene: TRBJ2-1
CDR3aa: CASSYSRGGRYNEQFF

v_gene: TRBV30
j_gene: TRBJ1-2
CDR3aa: CAWSRQGIVRGYTF

v_gene: TRBV12-3/TRBV12-4
j_gene: TRBJ2-7
CDR3aa: CASSLQGTYEQYF

v_gene: TRBV7-9
j_gene: -
CDR3aa: CASSLAGPGANEQFF

v_gene: TRBV29-1
j_gene: TRBJ1-2
CDR3aa: CSVATGANGYTF

v_gene: TRBV7-2
j_gene: TRBJ1-2
CDR3aa: CASSLVGQGATVDGYTF

v_gene: TRBV24-1
j_gene: TRBJ1-4
CDR3aa: CATSDGTGDEKLFF

v_gene: TRBV4-2
j_gene: TRBJ2-7
CDR3aa: CASSQVGGGLSYEQYF

v_gene: TRBV3-1
j_gene: TRBJ1-2
CDR3aa: CASSPPGQESYGYTF

v_gene: TRBV9
j_gene: TRBJ2-7
CDR3aa: CASSPRTGSYEQYF

v_gene: TRBV20-1
j_gene: TRBJ2-3
CDR3aa: CSASLSGSSFTDTQYF

v_gene: TRBV7-2
j_gene: TRBJ2-7
CDR3aa: CASSQLWGEYEQYF

v_gene: TRBV29-1
j_gene: TRBJ1-2
CDR3aa: CSVYREDYGYTF

v_gene: TRBV29-1
j_gene: TRBJ2-5
CDR3aa: CSVPRVSRIETQYF

v_gene: TRBV29-1
j_gene: TRBJ2-1
CDR3aa: CSVPGQSSRGQFF

v_gene: TRBV10-3
j_gene: TRBJ2-4
CDR3aa: CAISEGWRGQGVAKNIQYF